This T cell receptor beta chain was profiled in a study of blood T cell repertoires in COVID-19. Study in general: Material from acute and convalescent COVID-19 was sourced from the United States, Italy and Spain. Sample material is recorded as cDNA or gDNA derived from T cells, B-cell-depleted T cells, or PBMCs.

One Seattle source followed patients from active infection through their disease course. In the original processing: Estimation of nucleated cell counts relied on the amplification of reference gene primers. Measured with immunoSEQ multiplex PCR; TCRdb has only the in-frame clones, and not every one. For V, J and clone size, that table is used; D and trimming come from the DNA. The data show about 190,000 clones, 82% seen once. The CDR3 contains 17 residues. V dropped 1 base and J dropped 10; count of bases not matched to a gene: 12. Germline V CDR1 and CDR2: LGHNA, YSLEER. The clonotype comes from a woman aged 55-70 years with COVID-19, enrolled during active disease. Sequencing used peripheral blood. The rearrangement joins TRBV4-3 to TRBJ2-1, with TRBD2 identical over 11 bases. CDR3 in DNA: TGCGCCAGCAGCCAAGTTAGCGGGAGGGGCTTGGGGCGGGAGCAGTTCTTC. Translation: CASSQVSGRGLGREQFF.